This T cell receptor beta chain comes out of a study of lymphopenia after photon versus proton radiotherapy. Findings and caveats of the study: Larger post-nadir TCR diversity loss correlated inversely with survival in deceased patients. Under photons, naive T cells and diversity fell while effector/memory populations rose.

V lost 2 bases and J lost 9, with 15 bases in between. The CDR3 runs to 14 residues. Germline V lookup: CDR1 SGDLS, CDR2 YYNGEE. In the case of this clone: Its specificity is unknown.

Data came from immunoSEQ multiplex PCR; TCRdb stores just in-frame clones and leaves some out. This table has about 160,000 clones, 75% to 90% appearing once. This TCR was sampled from a man aged 45-65 years with gastric cancer. This specimen was peripheral blood, taken from a patient treated with photon-based radiotherapy. This chain joins TRBV9 and TRBJ1-5, with D maybe TRBD1 (6 bases). DNA for the CDR3: TGTGCCAGCAGCGTCGGGACATCGGCGGCGCCCCAGCATTTT. Its protein is CASSVGTSAAPQHF.